The rows below give T cell receptor beta chains drawn from one sample of a study of human T cells and chemical hapten exposure. In TCRdb, the reads were re-called with MiXCR into one record per CDR3 protein. In the table there are about 120,000 distinct CDR3 sequences, approximately 9.3% of which are singletons. The sample was whole blood. The receptors originated from a human donor in good health. Some clones in this sample may be carry-over from other donors' samples. Both conserved end residues are part of each CDR3. A D gene is named only where the DNA matches it firmly. Rows may omit the clone size; those that give it use once, few, many or a size class.

v_call	d_call	j_call	clone_size	cdr3_aa	cdr3_nt
TRBV30	TRBD2	TRBJ2-2	NA	CASTSGTTGELFF	TGTGCCTCGACTAGCGGGACCACCGGGGAGCTGTTTTTT
TRBV19	TRBD1	TRBJ2-7	few	CASTIGTGASYEQYF	TGTGCCAGTACCATCGGGACAGGGGCCTCCTACGAGCAGTACTTC
TRBV6-2/TRBV6-3	NA	TRBJ2-7	NA	CASSYRAGAREQYF	TGTGCCAGCAGTTATCGCGCCGGGGCCCGCGAGCAGTACTTC
TRBV4-2	TRBD1	TRBJ2-1	few	CASSPRSRDRDDEQFF	TGTGCCAGCAGCCCCCGTTCACGGGACAGGGACGATGAGCAGTTCTTC
TRBV4-3	NA	TRBJ2-5	many	CASSQSGQETQYF	TGCGCCAGCAGCCAGTCCGGGCAAGAGACCCAGTACTTC
TRBV3-1	TRBD2	TRBJ2-3	many	CASSQDWGEGGTDTQYF	TGTGCCAGCAGCCAAGATTGGGGGGAGGGCGGCACAGATACGCAGTATTTT
TRBV9	TRBD2	TRBJ2-2	few	CASSVPSSGGPNTGELFF	TGTGCCAGCAGCGTTCCTTCTAGCGGGGGCCCGAACACCGGGGAGCTGTTTTTT
TRBV20-1	TRBD1	TRBJ1-3	many	CSAKRVRTGTGNTIYF	TGCAGTGCTAAGCGGGTTAGGACAGGGACTGGAAACACCATATATTTT
TRBV6-2/TRBV6-3	TRBD2	TRBJ2-7	NA	CASRDAGGAFEQYF	TGTGCCAGCAGAGACGCGGGGGGGGCCTTCGAGCAGTACTTC
TRBV7-9	NA	TRBJ2-2	NA	CASSLAQGNTGELFF	TGTGCCAGCAGCTTAGCCCAGGGGAACACCGGGGAGCTGTTTTTT
TRBV5-1	TRBD1	TRBJ1-2	many	CASSWGTVQTSYGYTF	TGCGCCAGCAGCTGGGGGACAGTTCAAACAAGCTATGGCTACACCTTC
TRBV4-3	NA	TRBJ2-2	few	CASSQADISGGELFF	TGCGCCAGCAGCCAAGCCGACATTTCAGGAGGGGAGCTGTTTTTT
TRBV2	TRBD2	TRBJ2-7	many	CASSEARTSEQYF	TGTGCCAGCAGTGAAGCGCGGACTAGCGAGCAGTACTTC
TRBV7-8	NA	TRBJ2-6	few	CASSLVRNTAGANVLTF	TGTGCCAGCAGCTTAGTGAGGAACACAGCTGGGGCCAACGTCCTGACTTTC
TRBV27	NA	TRBJ2-3	many	CASSRRGDTQYF	TGTGCCAGCAGTCGTAGGGGGGATACGCAGTATTTT
TRBV4-3	NA	TRBJ2-5	few	CASSQEGRRETQYF	TGCGCCAGCAGCCAAGAAGGAAGGAGAGAGACCCAGTACTTC
TRBV10-3	NA	TRBJ2-3	many	CAIKAGDTQYF	TGTGCCATCAAAGCTGGAGATACGCAGTATTTT
TRBV6-2/TRBV6-3	NA	TRBJ2-5	NA	CASSYFSRAGQETQYF	TGTGCCAGCAGTTACTTCTCCCGGGCAGGCCAAGAGACCCAGTACTTC
TRBV7-9	NA	TRBJ2-2	NA	CASSPSEGTGELFF	TGTGCCAGCAGCCCCTCGGAGGGCACCGGGGAGCTGTTTTTT
TRBV11-3	TRBD1	TRBJ2-2	many	CASSLDGTGAGELFF	TGTGCCAGCAGCTTAGACGGGACAGGGGCCGGGGAGCTGTTTTTT
TRBV6-5	TRBD1	TRBJ1-5	many	CASSPGRTGGLQPQHF	TGTGCCAGCAGCCCAGGGCGGACAGGGGGCCTGCAGCCCCAGCATTTT
TRBV10-3	NA	TRBJ1-5	many	CAISESRLGPTFGNQPQHF	TGTGCCATCAGTGAGTCGAGGCTAGGACCCACCTTTGGCAATCAGCCCCAGCATTTT
TRBV12-3/TRBV12-4	TRBD2	TRBJ2-1	few	CASSFSRGGQYNEQFF	TGTGCCAGCAGTTTTTCTCGGGGGGGCCAATACAATGAGCAGTTCTTC
TRBV6-2/TRBV6-3	NA	TRBJ2-5	NA	CASSYRETQYF	TGTGCCAGCAGTTACAGGGAGACCCAGTACTTC
TRBV15	NA	TRBJ2-6	many	CATSRDSEGSGANVLTF	TGTGCCACCAGCAGAGATTCTGAGGGCTCTGGGGCCAACGTCCTGACTTTC
TRBV30	NA	TRBJ2-2	NA	CAWSYQGAGELFF	TGTGCCTGGAGTTATCAAGGGGCCGGGGAGCTGTTTTTT
TRBV7-8	NA	TRBJ2-2	many	CASSLGRATNTGELFF	TGTGCCAGCAGCTTAGGGCGAGCGACGAACACCGGGGAGCTGTTTTTT
TRBV20-1	TRBD1	TRBJ1-4	many	CSARDKGQPDEKLFF	TGCAGTGCTAGAGACAAGGGACAGCCCGATGAAAAACTGTTTTTT
TRBV27	TRBD1	TRBJ2-7	NA	CASSYNGQGTYEQYF	TGTGCCAGCAGTTATAATGGACAGGGGACCTACGAGCAGTACTTC
TRBV7-6	NA	TRBJ1-6	few	CASSPYGGRDNSPLHF	TGTGCCAGCAGCCCGTATGGGGGGAGAGACAATTCACCCCTCCACTTT
TRBV12-3/TRBV12-4	NA	TRBJ1-4	few	CASSLMGQGGEKLFF	TGTGCCAGCAGTTTAATGGGTCAGGGAGGTGAAAAACTGTTTTTT
TRBV9	NA	TRBJ2-7	few	CASSVAQGTYEQYF	TGTGCCAGCAGCGTAGCTCAGGGTACCTACGAGCAGTACTTC
TRBV7-8	TRBD1	TRBJ2-7	many	CASSIGTGGGNEQYF	TGTGCCAGCAGCATCGGGACAGGGGGCGGGAACGAGCAGTACTTC
TRBV24-1	NA	TRBJ2-1	NA	CATSQGLPDNEQFF	TGTGCCACCAGTCAGGGGCTTCCCGACAATGAGCAGTTCTTC
TRBV3-1	NA	TRBJ2-5	few	CASSTGGPQETQYF	TGTGCCAGCAGCACAGGAGGGCCCCAAGAGACCCAGTACTTC
TRBV7-2	NA	TRBJ2-3	NA	CASSSGPANTDTQYF	TGTGCCAGCAGCTCCGGACCGGCGAACACAGATACGCAGTATTTT
TRBV5-1	TRBD1	TRBJ2-7	NA	CASSDGTGGGYEQYF	TGCGCCAGCAGCGATGGGACAGGGGGAGGTTACGAGCAGTACTTC
TRBV29-1	NA	TRBJ2-3	NA	CSVRGKTYTDTQYF	TGCAGCGTTCGGGGAAAAACTTACACAGATACGCAGTATTTT
TRBV6-5	NA	TRBJ1-4	NA	CASSQTTSWTKLFF	TGTGCCAGCAGTCAAACGACCTCTTGGACAAAACTGTTTTTT
TRBV19	TRBD2	TRBJ2-1	many	CASSILTGLAGGLGNEQFF	TGTGCCAGTAGTATTTTGACAGGGCTAGCGGGAGGGTTGGGGAATGAGCAGTTCTTC
TRBV10-3	NA	TRBJ2-1	few	CAISEARVHNEQFF	TGTGCCATCAGTGAAGCTAGAGTCCACAATGAGCAGTTCTTC
TRBV5-1	NA	TRBJ2-2	NA	CASSFDTGELFF	TGCGCCAGCAGCTTCGACACCGGGGAGCTGTTTTTT
TRBV9	NA	TRBJ2-6	NA	CASSGGDSGANVLTF	TGTGCCAGCAGCGGGGGGGACTCTGGGGCCAACGTCCTGACTTTC
TRBV6-5	NA	TRBJ1-3	NA	CASSYFQGRGNTIYF	TGTGCCAGCAGTTACTTCCAGGGAAGGGGAAACACCATATATTTT
TRBV14	TRBD1	TRBJ2-7	few	CASSQEGGRSYEQYF	TGTGCCAGCAGCCAAGAAGGGGGCCGCTCCTACGAGCAGTACTTC
TRBV20-1	NA	TRBJ2-1	many	CSAPIERTAYNEQFF	TGCAGTGCCCCTATCGAGAGAACGGCCTACAATGAGCAGTTCTTC
TRBV7-2	NA	TRBJ2-3	few	CASSLVPPGGWGTDTQYF	TGTGCCAGCAGCTTAGTCCCGCCTGGGGGCTGGGGCACAGATACGCAGTATTTT
TRBV10-3	NA	TRBJ2-1	NA	CAISGTADNEQFF	TGTGCCATCAGTGGGACGGCAGACAATGAGCAGTTCTTC
TRBV6-2/TRBV6-3	NA	TRBJ1-1	few	CASSPGPGRPEAFF	TGTGCCAGCAGCCCCGGACCGGGTAGACCTGAAGCTTTCTTT
TRBV28	NA	TRBJ2-1	many	CASSLIIGEGPYNEQFF	TGTGCCAGCAGTCTTATCATAGGAGAAGGACCCTACAATGAGCAGTTCTTC
TRBV7-9	NA	TRBJ2-5	NA	CASRSPGRQETQYF	TGTGCCAGCAGGTCCCCGGGACGGCAAGAGACCCAGTACTTC
TRBV5-6	TRBD1	TRBJ1-5	many	CASSFWTGNSNQPQHF	TGTGCCAGCAGCTTTTGGACAGGGAATAGCAATCAGCCCCAGCATTTT
TRBV12-3/TRBV12-4	NA	TRBJ1-5	few	CASTRDGPNQPQHF	TGTGCCAGCACCCGGGACGGACCCAATCAGCCCCAGCATTTT
TRBV2	NA	TRBJ2-2	NA	CASIETSGAGELFF	TGTGCCAGCATTGAGACTTCGGGGGCGGGGGAGCTGTTTTTT
TRBV7-2	NA	TRBJ1-3	NA	CASSAGSNSGNTIYF	TGTGCCAGCAGCGCTGGCAGTAACTCTGGAAACACCATATATTTT
TRBV20-1	TRBD1	TRBJ2-7	many	CSARDGDRVHEQYF	TGCAGTGCTAGAGATGGGGACAGGGTCCACGAGCAGTACTTC
TRBV6-2/TRBV6-3	NA	TRBJ2-7	many	CASSYDGTSTYEQYF	TGTGCCAGCAGTTATGACGGGACATCTACCTACGAGCAGTACTTC
TRBV18	TRBD2	TRBJ2-5	many	CASSPSSGSGMETQYF	TGTGCCAGCTCACCGTCTAGCGGGAGCGGAATGGAGACCCAGTACTTC